These T cell receptor beta chains were read from a single sample in a study of T cell changes during pregnancy in multiple sclerosis. The table came from immunoSEQ multiplex PCR; TCRdb's copy has only in-frame clones and leaves some out. The sample holds 70,000 or so clones, roughly 89% seen once. This specimen consisted of peripheral blood, obtained in the third trimester of pregnancy. All receptors come from a female donor in good health, enrolled as a control in a pregnancy study. Both conserved end residues are part of each CDR3. A D gene is named only where the DNA matches it firmly. Only some rows state a clone size, as once, few, many or a class for expanded clones.

TRBV6-5	-	TRBJ2-7	-	CASSYSTGEQYF	TGTGCCAGCAGTTACTCGACGGGAGAGCAGTACTTC
TRBV15	-	TRBJ1-5	-	CATKEIQGGNQPQHF	TGTGCCACCAAAGAAATTCAAGGGGGCAATCAGCCCCAGCATTTT
TRBV6-5	TRBD2	TRBJ2-3	-	CASRRGGRGTDTQYF	TGTGCCAGCAGGCGGGGGGGCCGTGGCACAGATACGCAGTATTTT
TRBV5-4	TRBD1	TRBJ1-2	-	CASSLPPGQGARKDGYTF	TGTGCCAGCAGCTTGCCACCGGGACAGGGGGCGCGAAAGGATGGCTACACCTTC
TRBV19	-	TRBJ1-1	-	CASTPGGARGTEAFF	TGTGCCAGTACCCCGGGGGGGGCACGGGGCACTGAAGCTTTCTTT
TRBV27	-	TRBJ1-6	-	CASSFDSWNNSPLHF	TGTGCCAGCAGTTTCGACAGCTGGAATAATTCACCCCTCCACTTT
TRBV5-4	-	TRBJ2-7	-	CASTLGGAGNEQYF	TGTGCCAGCACCCTGGGGGGTGCCGGGAACGAGCAGTACTTC
TRBV5-1	-	TRBJ2-3	-	CASSTGLKVDTQYF	TGCGCCAGCAGCACGGGACTCAAAGTAGATACGCAGTATTTT
TRBV13	-	TRBJ1-1	-	CASRLTGRGRTEAFF	TGTGCCAGCCGCCTGACGGGTAGGGGCCGCACTGAAGCTTTCTTT
TRBV19	-	TRBJ1-3	-	CASLRGSGNTIYF	TGTGCCAGTCTCCGGGGATCTGGAAACACCATATATTTT
TRBV7-6	-	TRBJ2-7	-	CASSLGQGRYYEQYF	TGTGCCAGCAGCTTAGGTCAGGGGCGATACTACGAGCAGTACTTC
TRBV2	TRBD1	TRBJ1-3	once	CASSDGTGKISSGNTIYF	TGTGCCAGCAGTGACGGGACAGGGAAAATTAGCTCTGGAAACACCATATATTTT
TRBV28	TRBD1	TRBJ2-7	-	CASRLGGGQGPYEQYF	TGTGCCAGCAGGCTAGGGGGAGGACAGGGACCCTACGAGCAGTACTTC
TRBV7-2	TRBD2	TRBJ2-5	-	CASSPLSGGAKETQYF	TGTGCCAGCAGCCCCCTCAGCGGGGGGGCCAAAGAGACCCAGTACTTC
TRBV5-1	-	TRBJ2-7	-	CASSGSYEQYF	TGCGCCAGCAGTGGTAGCTACGAGCAGTACTTC
TRBV18	-	TRBJ1-1	-	CASSSEGPMNTEAFF	TGTGCCAGCTCATCCGAGGGCCCCATGAACACTGAAGCTTTCTTT
TRBV9	TRBD1	TRBJ1-1	-	CASTSGQGRYMNTEAFF	TGTGCCAGCACCTCCGGACAGGGGCGATATATGAACACTGAAGCTTTCTTT
TRBV7-9	-	TRBJ1-5	-	CASSGVSNQPQHF	TGTGCCAGCAGCGGAGTGAGCAATCAGCCCCAGCATTTT
TRBV7-8	-	TRBJ1-5	-	CASSPYAQVNQPQHF	TGTGCCAGCAGCCCGTATGCACAGGTCAATCAGCCCCAGCATTTT
TRBV5-1	-	TRBJ2-3	-	CASSTHAADTQYF	TGCGCCAGCAGCACACACGCGGCAGATACGCAGTATTTT
TRBV6-6	-	TRBJ2-3	-	CASIWGRGTDTQYF	TGTGCCAGCATATGGGGCAGGGGCACAGATACGCAGTATTTT
TRBV5-5	-	TRBJ2-7	-	CASSSSYEQYF	TGTGCCAGCAGCTCTTCCTACGAGCAGTACTTC
TRBV7-9	TRBD1	TRBJ1-2	-	CASSSDRVGGYTF	TGTGCCAGCAGCTCTGACAGGGTCGGTGGCTACACCTTC
TRBV10-2	TRBD1	TRBJ1-1	-	CASRQKTGRWNTEAFF	TGCGCCAGCAGGCAGAAGACAGGGAGGTGGAACACTGAAGCTTTCTTT
TRBV28	-	TRBJ1-5	-	CASSSHGGSQPQHF	TGTGCCAGCAGTTCACACGGGGGGTCTCAGCCCCAGCATTTT
TRBV6-5	TRBD1	TRBJ1-2	-	CATTGQLNYGYTF	TGTGCCACCACGGGACAGCTTAACTATGGCTACACCTTC
TRBV11-3	-	TRBJ1-1	-	CASSLSGGQDTEAFF	TGTGCCAGCAGCTTATCGGGGGGCCAGGACACTGAAGCTTTCTTT
TRBV28	-	TRBJ1-1	few	CASGRGWAFF	TGTGCCAGCGGGAGGGGATGGGCTTTCTTT
TRBV9	-	TRBJ2-5	-	CASSVGVGRRGETQYF	TGTGCCAGCAGCGTAGGGGTGGGCCGAAGGGGGGAGACCCAGTACTTC
TRBV28	TRBD1	TRBJ1-1	-	CASTPSTGVYTEAFF	TGTGCCAGCACCCCTTCGACAGGGGTATACACTGAAGCTTTCTTT
TRBV6-1	-	TRBJ2-3	-	CASSEQLGTQYF	TGTGCCAGCAGTGAACAACTAGGTACGCAGTATTTT
TRBV28	-	TRBJ1-5	-	CASSLQGASQPQHF	TGTGCCAGCAGTTTGCAGGGTGCGAGTCAGCCCCAGCATTTT
TRBV6-1	-	TRBJ1-2	-	CASLWTDSYGYTF	TGTGCCAGCTTGTGGACAGATTCCTATGGCTACACCTTC
TRBV19	-	TRBJ1-2	-	CASSISWQPGSGYTF	TGTGCCAGTAGTATCAGTTGGCAACCTGGTAGCGGCTACACCTTC
TRBV2	-	TRBJ1-3	-	CASSPQRQSGNTIYF	TGTGCCAGCAGTCCACAAAGACAGAGTGGAAACACCATATATTTT
TRBV18	TRBD1	TRBJ2-1	-	CASSPDRGRVDNEQFF	TGTGCCAGCTCACCTGACAGGGGGCGTGTGGACAATGAGCAGTTCTTC
TRBV7-2	TRBD1	TRBJ2-5	-	CASRGQGKETQYF	TGTGCCAGCAGGGGACAGGGGAAAGAGACCCAGTACTTC
TRBV27	TRBD2	TRBJ2-3	-	CASSLLGGGVSADTQYF	TGTGCCAGCAGTTTATTAGGCGGGGGGGTTAGTGCAGATACGCAGTATTTT
TRBV18	TRBD1	TRBJ2-5	-	CASSNRGRETQYF	TGTGCCAGCTCTAACAGGGGGCGAGAGACCCAGTACTTC
TRBV6-4	TRBD2	TRBJ2-1	-	CAQEHRTSGRYNEQFF	TGTGCTCAAGAGCACAGGACTAGCGGACGCTACAATGAGCAGTTCTTC
TRBV2	-	TRBJ1-2	-	CASSEKSVRINYGYTF	TGTGCCAGCAGTGAAAAAAGCGTCAGAATCAACTATGGCTACACCTTC
TRBV6-1	-	TRBJ1-1	-	CASSQSGFSTEAFF	TGTGCCAGCAGCCAATCGGGGTTTAGCACTGAAGCTTTCTTT
TRBV9	TRBD2	TRBJ2-1	-	CASSVAERGYNEQFF	TGTGCCAGCAGCGTAGCCGAGCGGGGATACAATGAGCAGTTCTTC
TRBV5-1	TRBD1	TRBJ1-6	few	CASSAGTANSPLHF	TGCGCCAGCAGCGCCGGGACAGCAAATTCACCCCTCCACTTT
TRBV18	-	TRBJ1-1	few	CASSPMTGGAAFF	TGTGCCAGCTCACCCATGACGGGTGGGGCGGCTTTCTTT
TRBV5-1	-	TRBJ1-5	-	CASSLDTSYQPQHF	TGCGCCAGCAGCTTGGACACCTCGTATCAGCCCCAGCATTTT
TRBV6-6	-	TRBJ1-4	-	CASSYPQGGREKLFF	TGTGCCAGCAGTTACCCCCAGGGAGGGCGGGAAAAACTGTTTTTT
TRBV18	-	TRBJ2-7	-	CASSPTAAYEQYF	TGTGCCAGCTCACCAACCGCGGCCTACGAGCAGTACTTC
TRBV11-2	TRBD1	TRBJ2-7	-	CASSQIARDSYEQYF	TGTGCCAGCAGCCAAATAGCCCGGGACAGCTACGAGCAGTACTTC
TRBV27	-	TRBJ2-2	-	CASSFTGQRTTGELFF	TGTGCCAGCAGTTTCACCGGACAGCGAACGACCGGGGAGCTGTTTTTT